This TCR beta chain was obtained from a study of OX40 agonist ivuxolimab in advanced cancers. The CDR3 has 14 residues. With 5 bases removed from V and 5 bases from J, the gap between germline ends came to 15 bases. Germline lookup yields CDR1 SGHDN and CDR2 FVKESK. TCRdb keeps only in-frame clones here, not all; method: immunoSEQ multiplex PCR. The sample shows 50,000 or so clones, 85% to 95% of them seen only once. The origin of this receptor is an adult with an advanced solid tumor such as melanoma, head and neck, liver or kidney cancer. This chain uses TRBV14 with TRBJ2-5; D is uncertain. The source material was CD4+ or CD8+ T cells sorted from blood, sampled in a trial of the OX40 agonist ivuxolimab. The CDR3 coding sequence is TGTGCCAGCAGCTCCCCCGCGGTCGAGGAGACCCAGTACTTC. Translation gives CASSSPAVEETQYF.